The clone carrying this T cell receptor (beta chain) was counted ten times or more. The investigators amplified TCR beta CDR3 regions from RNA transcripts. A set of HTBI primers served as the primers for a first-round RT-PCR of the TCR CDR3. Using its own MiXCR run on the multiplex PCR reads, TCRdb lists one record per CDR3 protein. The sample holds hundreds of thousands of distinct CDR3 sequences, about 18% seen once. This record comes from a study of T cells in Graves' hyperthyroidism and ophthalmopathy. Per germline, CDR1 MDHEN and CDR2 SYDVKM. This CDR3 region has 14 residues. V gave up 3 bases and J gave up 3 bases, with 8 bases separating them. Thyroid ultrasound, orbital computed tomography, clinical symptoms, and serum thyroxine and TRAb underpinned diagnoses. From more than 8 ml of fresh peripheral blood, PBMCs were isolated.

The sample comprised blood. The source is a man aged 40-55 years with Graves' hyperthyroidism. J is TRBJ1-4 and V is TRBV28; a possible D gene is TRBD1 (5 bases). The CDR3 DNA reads TGTGCCAGCAGTTTGACAGTAGCTAATGAAAAACTGTTTTTT. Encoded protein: CASSLTVANEKLFF.